This TCR beta chain derives from a study of cytomegalovirus exposure and HLA in healthy donors. The CDR3 extends over 15 amino acids. V was clipped by 4 bases and J by 2 bases; unmatched bases: 6. CDR1 and CDR2 (germline): ENHRY, SYGVKD. Of note for this clone: Antigen: not known.

13 Jbeta primers and 60 Vbeta primers were used for the PCR. The repertoire was sequenced with immunoSEQ multiplex PCR; TCRdb's copy has only in-frame clones and lacks some. The table includes 170,000 or so clones, just under 80% detected once. Findings and caveats of the study: Three chains linked to CMV were shown in vitro to be specific for CMV antigens. A later analysis linked a missense variant in DCLRE1C to the trimming of TCR beta V and J genes.

Donors counted as nominally healthy when sampled, yet unrecorded immune exposures were likely. The sample taken for sequencing was PBMCs. The chain combines TRBV10-3 with TRBJ2-7; 9 bases are a match to TRBD2. The clonotype comes from a woman aged 50 to 60 in good health and CMV-seropositive. Written as DNA, the CDR3 is TGTGCCATCAGTGGAGGGGCTAGCGGGGCCTACGAGCAGTACTTC. Residues: CAISGGASGAYEQYF.